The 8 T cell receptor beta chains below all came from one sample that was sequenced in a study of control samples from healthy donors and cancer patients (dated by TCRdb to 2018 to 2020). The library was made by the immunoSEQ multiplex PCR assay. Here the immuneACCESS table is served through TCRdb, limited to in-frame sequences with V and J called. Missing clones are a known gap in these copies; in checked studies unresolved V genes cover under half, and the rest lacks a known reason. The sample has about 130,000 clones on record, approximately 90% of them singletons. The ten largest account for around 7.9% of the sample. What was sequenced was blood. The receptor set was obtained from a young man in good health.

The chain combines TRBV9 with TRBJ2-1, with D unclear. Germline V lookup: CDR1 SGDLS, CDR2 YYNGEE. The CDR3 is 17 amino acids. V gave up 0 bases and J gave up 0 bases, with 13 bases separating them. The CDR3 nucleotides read TGTGCCAGCAGCGTAGGAGCCGACTCCCTCTCCTACAATGAGCAGTTCTTC. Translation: CASSVGADSLSYNEQFF.

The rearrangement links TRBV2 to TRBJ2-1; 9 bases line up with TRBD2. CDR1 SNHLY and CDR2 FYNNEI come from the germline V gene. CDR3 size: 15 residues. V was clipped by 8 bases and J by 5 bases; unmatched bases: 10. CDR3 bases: TGTGCCAGCCCCCTCCTAGCGGGACTTAACAATGAGCAGTTCTTC. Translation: CASPLLAGLNNEQFF.

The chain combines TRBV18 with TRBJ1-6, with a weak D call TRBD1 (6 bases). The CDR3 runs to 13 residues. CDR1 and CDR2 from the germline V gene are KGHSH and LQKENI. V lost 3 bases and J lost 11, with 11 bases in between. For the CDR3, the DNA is TGTGCCAGCTCACCTGGGACAAAGACACCCCTCCACTTT. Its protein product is CASSPGTKTPLHF.

This CDR3 reads CASSEAGKNIQYF. CDR3 sequence (DNA): TGTGCCAGCAGTGAAGCGGGGAAAAACATTCAGTACTTC. The chain combines TRBV6-1 with TRBJ2-4, with no clear D. Trimming cost V 0 bases and J 4 bases, with 4 bases left between them. Germline CDR1 reads MNHNS; CDR2 reads SASEGT. CDR3 size: 13 residues.

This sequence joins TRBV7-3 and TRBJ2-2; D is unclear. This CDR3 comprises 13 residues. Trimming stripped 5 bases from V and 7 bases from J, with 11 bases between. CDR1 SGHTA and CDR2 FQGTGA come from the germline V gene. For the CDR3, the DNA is TGTGCCAGCAGCCTTACCATGAGCGGGGAGCTGTTTTTT. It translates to CASSLTMSGELFF.

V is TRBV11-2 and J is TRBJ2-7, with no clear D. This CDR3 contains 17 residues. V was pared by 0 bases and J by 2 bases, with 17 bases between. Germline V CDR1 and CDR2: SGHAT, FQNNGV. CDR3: CASSLEPGRWQAYEQYF. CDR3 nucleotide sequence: TGTGCCAGCAGCTTAGAGCCCGGCAGGTGGCAGGCCTACGAGCAGTACTTC.

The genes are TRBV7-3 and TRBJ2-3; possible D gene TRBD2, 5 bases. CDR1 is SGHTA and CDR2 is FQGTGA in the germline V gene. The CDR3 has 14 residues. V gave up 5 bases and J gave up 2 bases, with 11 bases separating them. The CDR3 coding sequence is TGTGCCAGCAGCCTTGGACTCCACACAGATACGCAGTATTTT. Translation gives CASSLGLHTDTQYF.

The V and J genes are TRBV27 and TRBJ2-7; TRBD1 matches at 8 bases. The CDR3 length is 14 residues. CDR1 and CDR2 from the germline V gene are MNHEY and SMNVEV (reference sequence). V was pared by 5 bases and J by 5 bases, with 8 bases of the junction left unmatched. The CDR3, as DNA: TGTGCCAGCAGTCCATGGACAGGGACGAACGAGCAGTACTTC. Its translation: CASSPWTGTNEQYF.